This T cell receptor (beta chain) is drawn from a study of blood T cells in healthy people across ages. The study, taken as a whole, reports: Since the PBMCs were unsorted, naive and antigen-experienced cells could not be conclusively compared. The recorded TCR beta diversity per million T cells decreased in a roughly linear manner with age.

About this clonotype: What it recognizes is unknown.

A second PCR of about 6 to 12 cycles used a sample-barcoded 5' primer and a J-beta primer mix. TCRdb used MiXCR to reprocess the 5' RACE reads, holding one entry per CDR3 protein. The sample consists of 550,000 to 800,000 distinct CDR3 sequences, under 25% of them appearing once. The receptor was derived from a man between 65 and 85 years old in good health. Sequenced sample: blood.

CDR3 nucleotide sequence: TGCAGTGCTAAACCACCCAGTAACTATGGCTACACCTTC. Protein: CSAKPPSNYGYTF. V is TRBV20-1 and J is TRBJ1-2; D uncertain. Deletions cut 4 bases from V and 1 base from J, with 10 bases between. Germline V gene data show CDR1 as DFQATT and CDR2 as SNEGSKA (reference sequence). The CDR3 consists of 13 residues.